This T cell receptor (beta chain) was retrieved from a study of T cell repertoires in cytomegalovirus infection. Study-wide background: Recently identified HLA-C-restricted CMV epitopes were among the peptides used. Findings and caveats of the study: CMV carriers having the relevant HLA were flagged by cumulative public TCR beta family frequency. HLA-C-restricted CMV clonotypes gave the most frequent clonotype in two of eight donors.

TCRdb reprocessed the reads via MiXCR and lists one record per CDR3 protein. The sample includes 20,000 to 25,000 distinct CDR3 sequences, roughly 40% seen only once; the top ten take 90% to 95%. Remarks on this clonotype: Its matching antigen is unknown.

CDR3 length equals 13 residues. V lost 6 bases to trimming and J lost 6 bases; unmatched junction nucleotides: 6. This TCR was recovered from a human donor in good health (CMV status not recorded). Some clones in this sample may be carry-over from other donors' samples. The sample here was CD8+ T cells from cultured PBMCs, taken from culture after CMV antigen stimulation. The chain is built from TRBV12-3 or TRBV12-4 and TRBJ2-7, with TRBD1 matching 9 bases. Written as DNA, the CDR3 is TGTGCCAGCAGGCCCGGGACAGGGAGCGAGCAGTACTTC. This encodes CASRPGTGSEQYF.